This note documents a single T cell receptor (beta chain) sequence. Its antigen remains unidentified. This specimen comes from a study of OX40 agonist ivuxolimab in advanced cancers. Study information: Hepatocellular carcinoma, melanoma, renal cell or head and neck cancer affected the dose-escalation patients. Aged about 20 to 80 with a mean of about 60 years, they were 82.7% male. Therapy given before enrollment (anti-PD-1, anti-PD-L1 or anti-CTLA-4) was allowed, and 35% to 45% had some. Study findings and constraints: Antigen specificity of clonally expanded peripheral T cells was not established.

Looked up from germline, CDR1 is LNHDA and CDR2 is SQIVND (reference sequence). J gave up 5 bases and V 1 base, and 2 bases lay outside the gene matches. The CDR3 is 15 amino acids. Produced via immunoSEQ multiplex PCR; TCRdb's table is partial and in-frame only. The sample lists fewer than 70,000 clones, about 92% occurring once. The specimen was CD4+ or CD8+ T cells sorted from blood, collected in a trial of the OX40 agonist ivuxolimab. The chain uses TRBV19 and TRBJ1-6; 7 bases line up with TRBD1. The TCR comes from an adult with an advanced solid tumor such as melanoma, head and neck, liver or kidney cancer. The CDR3 region is CASSIVDRDNSPLHF. DNA of the CDR3: TGTGCCAGTAGTATAGTCGACAGGGATAATTCACCCCTCCACTTT.